This T cell receptor beta chain was sequenced in a study of blood T cell repertoires in COVID-19. Looking at the study overall: Sites in the United States, Italy and Spain provided acute and convalescent COVID-19 samples. Sample material is recorded as cDNA or gDNA derived from T cells, B-cell-depleted T cells, or PBMCs.

Germline V gene sequence: CDR1 MNHEY, CDR2 SVGAGI. This CDR3 is built from 15 residues. Trimming pared 0 bases from V and 1 base from J, leaving 8 bases between. Measured with immunoSEQ multiplex PCR; TCRdb has only the in-frame clones, and not every one. Here the sample spans some 200,000 clones, about four fifths being singletons. V usage is TRBV6-5 and J usage is TRBJ2-3; D is perhaps TRBD1 (5 bases). This TCR was recovered from a man aged 35 to 55 who had recovered from COVID-19. Specimen: PBMCs or T cells enriched from blood (not recorded which). In nucleotides, the CDR3 is TGTGCCAGCAGTTACTCGAGCAGGGGCACAGATACGCAGTATTTT. This gives the protein CASSYSSRGTDTQYF.